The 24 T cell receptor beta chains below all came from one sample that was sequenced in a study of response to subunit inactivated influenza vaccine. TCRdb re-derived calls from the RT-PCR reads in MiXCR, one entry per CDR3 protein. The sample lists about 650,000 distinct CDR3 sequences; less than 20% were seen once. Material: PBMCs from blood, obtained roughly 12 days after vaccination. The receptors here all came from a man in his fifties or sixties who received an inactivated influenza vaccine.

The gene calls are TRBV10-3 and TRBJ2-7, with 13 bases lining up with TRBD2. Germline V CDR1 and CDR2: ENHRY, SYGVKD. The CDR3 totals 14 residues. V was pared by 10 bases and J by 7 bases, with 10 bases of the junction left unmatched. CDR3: CATGLAGLTGEQYF. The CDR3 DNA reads TGTGCCACGGGACTAGCGGGACTTACTGGTGAGCAGTACTTC.

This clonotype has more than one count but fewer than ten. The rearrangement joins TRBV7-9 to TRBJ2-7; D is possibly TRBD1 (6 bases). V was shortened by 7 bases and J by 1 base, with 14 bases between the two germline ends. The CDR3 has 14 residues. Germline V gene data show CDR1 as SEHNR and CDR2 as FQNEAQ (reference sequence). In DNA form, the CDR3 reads TGTGCCAGCACCTCCGGGACACCTTCCTACGAGCAGTACTTC. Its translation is CASTSGTPSYEQYF.

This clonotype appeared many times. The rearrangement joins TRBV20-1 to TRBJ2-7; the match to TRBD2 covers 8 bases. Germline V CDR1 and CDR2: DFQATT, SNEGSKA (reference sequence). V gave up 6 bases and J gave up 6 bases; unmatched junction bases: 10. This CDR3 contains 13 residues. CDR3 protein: CSAWTSPSAEQYF. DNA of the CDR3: TGCAGTGCGTGGACTAGCCCCTCCGCCGAGCAGTACTTC.

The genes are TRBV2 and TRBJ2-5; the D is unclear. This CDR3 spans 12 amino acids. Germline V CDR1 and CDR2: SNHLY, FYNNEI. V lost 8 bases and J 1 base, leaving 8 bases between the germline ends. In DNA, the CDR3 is TGTGCCAGCTTAGGCCCCCAAGAGACCCAGTACTTC. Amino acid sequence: CASLGPQETQYF.

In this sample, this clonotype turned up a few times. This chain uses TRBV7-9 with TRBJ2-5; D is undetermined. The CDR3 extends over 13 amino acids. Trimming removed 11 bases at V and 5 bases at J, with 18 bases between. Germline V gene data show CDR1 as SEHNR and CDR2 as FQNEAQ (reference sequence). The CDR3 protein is CAPRALDRETQYF. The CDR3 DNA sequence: TGTGCCCCCCGGGCCCTGGATAGGGAGACCCAGTACTTC. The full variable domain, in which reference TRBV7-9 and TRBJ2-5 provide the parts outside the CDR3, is DTGVSQNPRHKITKRGQNVTFRCDPISEHNRLYWYRQTLGQGPEFLTYFQNEAQLEKSRLLSDRFSAERPKGSFSTLEIQRTEQGDSAMYLCAPRALDRETQYFGPGTRLLVL.

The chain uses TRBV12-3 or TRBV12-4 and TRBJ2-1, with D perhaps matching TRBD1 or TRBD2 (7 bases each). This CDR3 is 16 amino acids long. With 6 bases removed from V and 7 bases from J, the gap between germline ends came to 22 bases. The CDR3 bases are TGTGCCAGCAGCCTCCTGGGAGGGGGCCAGGTTAATGAGCAGTTCTTC. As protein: CASSLLGGGQVNEQFF.

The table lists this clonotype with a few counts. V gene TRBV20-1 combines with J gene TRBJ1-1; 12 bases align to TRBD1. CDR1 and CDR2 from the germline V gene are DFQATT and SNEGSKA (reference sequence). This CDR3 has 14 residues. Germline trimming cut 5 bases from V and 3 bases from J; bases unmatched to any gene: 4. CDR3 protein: CSAGDRGRYTEAFF. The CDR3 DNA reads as TGCAGTGCTGGGGACAGGGGGCGATACACTGAAGCTTTCTTT.

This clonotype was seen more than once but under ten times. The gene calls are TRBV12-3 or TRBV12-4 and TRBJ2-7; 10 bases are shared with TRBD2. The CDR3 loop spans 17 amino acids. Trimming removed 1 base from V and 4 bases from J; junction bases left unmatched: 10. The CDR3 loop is CASSLDPPGLALYEQYF. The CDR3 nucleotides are TGTGCCAGCAGTTTAGACCCTCCGGGACTAGCGTTATACGAGCAGTACTTC.

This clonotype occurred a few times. CDR3 in DNA: TGTGCCAGCAGCTGGACAGGGAGCACTGAAGCTTTCTTT. This codes for CASSWTGSTEAFF. The gene calls are TRBV6-1 and TRBJ1-1, with 8 bases identical to TRBD1. V lost 6 bases to trimming and J lost 4 bases; unmatched junction nucleotides: 4. CDR1 and CDR2 from the germline V gene are MNHNS and SASEGT. There are 13 residues in the CDR3.

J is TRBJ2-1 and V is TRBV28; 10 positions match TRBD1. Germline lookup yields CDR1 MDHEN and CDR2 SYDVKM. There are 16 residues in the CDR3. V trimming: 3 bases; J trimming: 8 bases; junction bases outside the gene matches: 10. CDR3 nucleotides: TGTGCCAGCAGTTTTTTGATAGGGACAGGGGACGATGAGCAGTTCTTC. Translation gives CASSFLIGTGDDEQFF.

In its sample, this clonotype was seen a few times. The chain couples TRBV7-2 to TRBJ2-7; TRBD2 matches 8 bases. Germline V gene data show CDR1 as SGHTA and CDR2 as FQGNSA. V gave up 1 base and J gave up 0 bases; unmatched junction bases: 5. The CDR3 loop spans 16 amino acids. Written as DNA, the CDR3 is TGTGCCAGCAGCTTAGTCGGCGGGAGGAGCTCCTACGAGCAGTACTTC. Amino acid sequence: CASSLVGGRSSYEQYF. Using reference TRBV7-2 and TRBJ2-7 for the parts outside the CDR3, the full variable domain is GAGVSQSPSNKVTEKGKDVELRCDPISGHTALYWYRQSLGQGLEFLIYFQGNSAPDKSGLPSDRFSAERTGGSVSTLTIQRTQQEDSAVYLCASSLVGGRSSYEQYFGPGTRLTVT.

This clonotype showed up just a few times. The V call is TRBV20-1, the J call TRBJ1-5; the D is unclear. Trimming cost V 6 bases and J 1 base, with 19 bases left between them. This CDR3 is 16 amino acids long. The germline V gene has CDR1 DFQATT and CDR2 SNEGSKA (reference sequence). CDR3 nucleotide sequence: TGCAGTGCCCCTAAAGACTCCCTCGGCAGCAATCAGCCCCAGCATTTT. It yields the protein CSAPKDSLGSNQPQHF.

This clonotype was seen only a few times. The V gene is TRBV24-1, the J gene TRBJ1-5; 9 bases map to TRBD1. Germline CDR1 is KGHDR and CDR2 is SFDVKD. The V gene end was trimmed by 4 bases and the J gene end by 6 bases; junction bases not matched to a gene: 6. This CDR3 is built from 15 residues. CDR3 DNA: TGTGCCACCAGTGACTTGGGACAGGGCGCTCAGCCCCAGCATTTT. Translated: CATSDLGQGAQPQHF.

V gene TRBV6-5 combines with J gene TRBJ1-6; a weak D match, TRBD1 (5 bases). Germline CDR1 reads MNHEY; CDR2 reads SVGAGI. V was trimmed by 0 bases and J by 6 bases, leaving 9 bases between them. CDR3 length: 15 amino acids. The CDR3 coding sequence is TGTGCCAGCAGTTACTCAGGGGTTGCTAATTCACCCCTCCACTTT. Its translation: CASSYSGVANSPLHF.

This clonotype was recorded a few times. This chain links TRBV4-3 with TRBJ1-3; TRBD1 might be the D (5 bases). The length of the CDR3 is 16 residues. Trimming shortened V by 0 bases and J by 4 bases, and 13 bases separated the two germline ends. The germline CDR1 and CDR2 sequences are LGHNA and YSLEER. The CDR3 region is CASSQDTGTGGNTIYF. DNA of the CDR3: TGCGCCAGCAGCCAAGATACCGGGACCGGAGGAAACACCATATATTTT.

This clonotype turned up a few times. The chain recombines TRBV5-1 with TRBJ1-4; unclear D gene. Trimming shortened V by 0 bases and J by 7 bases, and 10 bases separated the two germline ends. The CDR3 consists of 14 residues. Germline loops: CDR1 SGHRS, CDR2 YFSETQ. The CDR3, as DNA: TGCGCCAGCAGCTTGGGAGGTACACGTGAAAAACTGTTTTTT. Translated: CASSLGGTREKLFF.

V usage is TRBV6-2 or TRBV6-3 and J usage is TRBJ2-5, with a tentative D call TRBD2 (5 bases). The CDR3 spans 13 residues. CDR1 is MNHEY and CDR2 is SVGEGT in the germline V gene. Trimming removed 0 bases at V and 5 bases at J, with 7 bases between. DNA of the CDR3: TGTGCCAGCAGTTACTCACCGGGGGAGACCCAGTACTTC. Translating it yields CASSYSPGETQYF.

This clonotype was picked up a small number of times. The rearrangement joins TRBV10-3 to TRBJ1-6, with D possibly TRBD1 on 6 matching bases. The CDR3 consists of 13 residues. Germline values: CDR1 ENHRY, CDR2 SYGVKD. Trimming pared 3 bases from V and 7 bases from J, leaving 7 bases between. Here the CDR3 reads CAISDQGNSPLHF. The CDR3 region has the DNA TGTGCCATCAGTGATCAGGGGAATTCACCCCTCCACTTT.

The CDR3 coding sequence is TGTGCCAGCAGCCCCCACCGGAGCTCGGGCAATGAGCAGTTCTTC. This sequence encodes CASSPHRSSGNEQFF. This chain links TRBV11-2 with TRBJ2-1; D uncertain. The ends were cut back, 5 bases at V and 6 bases at J, with 17 bases in the middle. This CDR3 has 15 residues. Germline assignment: CDR1 SGHAT and CDR2 FQNNGV.

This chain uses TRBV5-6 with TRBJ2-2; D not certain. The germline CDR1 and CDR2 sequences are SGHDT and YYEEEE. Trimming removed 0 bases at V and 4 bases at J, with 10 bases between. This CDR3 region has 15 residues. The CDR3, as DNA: TGTGCCAGCAGCTTGGGGCAGATGGTCACCGGGGAGCTGTTTTTT. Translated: CASSLGQMVTGELFF.

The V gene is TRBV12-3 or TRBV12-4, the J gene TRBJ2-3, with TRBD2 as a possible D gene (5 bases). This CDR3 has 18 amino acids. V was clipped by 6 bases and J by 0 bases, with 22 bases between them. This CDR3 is CASSPRWGAAASTDTQYF. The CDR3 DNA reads TGTGCCAGCAGCCCCCGTTGGGGAGCGGCTGCCAGCACAGATACGCAGTATTTT.

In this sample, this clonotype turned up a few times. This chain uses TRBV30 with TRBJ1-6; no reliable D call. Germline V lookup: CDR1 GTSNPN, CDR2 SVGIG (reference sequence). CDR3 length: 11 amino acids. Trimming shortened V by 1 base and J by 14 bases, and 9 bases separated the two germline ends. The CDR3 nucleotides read TGTGCCTGGAGTGAAGTCAACACCCTCCACTTT. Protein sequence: CAWSEVNTLHF.

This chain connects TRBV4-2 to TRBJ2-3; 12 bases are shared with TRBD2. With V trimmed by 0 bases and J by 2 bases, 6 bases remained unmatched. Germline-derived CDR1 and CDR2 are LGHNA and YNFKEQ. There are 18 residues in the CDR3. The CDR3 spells CASSQDRASGRATDTQYF. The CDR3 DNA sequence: TGTGCCAGCAGCCAAGATCGGGCTAGCGGGAGGGCCACAGATACGCAGTATTTT.

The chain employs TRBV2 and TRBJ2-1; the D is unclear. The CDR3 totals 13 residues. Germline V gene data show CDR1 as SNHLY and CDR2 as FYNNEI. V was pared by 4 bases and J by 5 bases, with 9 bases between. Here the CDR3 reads CASSALVNNEQFF. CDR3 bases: TGTGCCAGCAGTGCTCTCGTGAACAATGAGCAGTTCTTC.